This T cell receptor (gamma chain) was documented in a study of human gamma delta and Vdelta1 T cells. A remark on this clone: Its antigen is unknown.

Germline-derived CDR1 and CDR2 are VENAVY and YDSYNSRV. The CDR3 consists of 21 residues. J was trimmed by 2 bases and V by 6 bases; bases with no gene match: 27. TCRdb redid clone calling on the PCR reads using CATT. The sample carries almost 9,000 gamma-chain clones, about 46% recorded once. Whole-study results and caveats: Reportedly, Delta One T cells were polyclonal and broadly targeted acute myeloid leukemia.

This receptor was taken from a human donor in good health. Specimen: Vdelta1 gamma-delta T cells from blood grown in culture (DOT cells). The rearrangement joins TRGV8 to TRGJP2. The CDR3 loop reads CATWTNSPGIKGVSSDWIKTF. In DNA form, the CDR3 reads TGTGCCACCTGGACAAACAGCCCCGGGATAAAGGGGGTGAGTAGTGATTGGATCAAGACGTTT.